Below, 12 T cell receptor beta chains from the same sample are listed, as sequenced in a study of blood T cells in healthy people across ages. Using a J-beta primer mix together with a sample-barcoded 5' primer, a second PCR was run for roughly 6 to 12 cycles. TCRdb re-called the 5' RACE reads with MiXCR, one entry per CDR3 protein. Among 700,000 to 850,000 distinct CDR3 sequences listed, roughly 34% were seen once. Sequences were obtained from blood. All receptors derive from a man between 18 and 29 years old in good health.

This sequence joins TRBV15 and TRBJ1-2; TRBD1 aligns across 8 bases. The germline gives CDR1 LNHNV, CDR2 YYDKDF (reference sequence). Trimming at V came to 1 base and at J to 3 bases, leaving 1 base not matched to a gene. The CDR3 loop spans 14 amino acids. CDR3 loop: CATSRGQGYYGYTF. Here the CDR3 DNA reads TGTGCCACCAGCAGAGGACAGGGGTACTATGGCTACACCTTC.

Of note for this clonotype: This clone may be a read error of a much larger clone one base away. V is TRBV12-3 or TRBV12-4 and J is TRBJ2-7; perhaps TRBD1 as D (6 bases). The germline V and J ends were trimmed by 5 bases and 7 bases, with 15 bases remaining between them. The CDR3 is 13 residues long. DNA of the CDR3: TGTGCCAGCAGTACGACAGGCAACAATGAGCAGTACTTC. Protein sequence: CASSTTGNNEQYF.

This clonotype has a count of ten or more. The chain carries TRBV12-3 or TRBV12-4 and TRBJ2-7; the match to TRBD1 covers 10 bases. Trimming removed 10 bases from V and 1 base from J; junction bases left unmatched: 4. This CDR3 spans 13 amino acids. DNA for the CDR3: TGTGCCACCCGACAGGGGGCTTCCTACGAGCAGTACTTC. As protein: CATRQGASYEQYF.

A few counts support this clonotype. The DNA of the CDR3 is TGTGCCAGCAGTTCCCGGATACGAGAGACCCAGTACTTC. Protein sequence: CASSSRIRETQYF. The chain joins TRBV6-2 or TRBV6-3 to TRBJ2-5; D remains ambiguous. Trimming left V 4 bases short and J 4 bases short, with 10 bases between. The CDR3 is 13 amino acids. Germline V CDR1 and CDR2: MNHEY, SVGEGT.

This rearrangement joins TRBV7-2 to TRBJ2-2; 12 bases match TRBD2. Germline V gene lookup returns CDR1 SGHTA and CDR2 FQGNSA. This CDR3 is 16 amino acids long. J was trimmed by 1 base and V by 5 bases; bases with no gene match: 2. CDR3 in DNA: TGTGCCAGCAGCCAGACTAGCGGGGGGAACACCGGGGAGCTGTTTTTT. Translation: CASSQTSGGNTGELFF. The entire variable domain, with the rest obtained from reference TRBV7-2 and TRBJ2-2, is as follows: GAGVSQSPSNKVTEKGKDVELRCDPISGHTALYWYRQSLGQGLEFLIYFQGNSAPDKSGLPSDRFSAERTGGSVSTLTIQRTQQEDSAVYLCASSQTSGGNTGELFFGEGSRLTVL.

This clonotype was found a few times. CDR3 sequence (DNA): TGTGCCAGCAGCCCGACCGGGACTAGCGGTTACGAGCAGTACTTC. This encodes CASSPTGTSGYEQYF. This sequence joins TRBV7-8 and TRBJ2-7, with TRBD2 matching 11 bases. Germline lookup yields CDR1 SGHVS and CDR2 FQNEAQ. CDR3 size: 15 residues. The V gene end was trimmed by 5 bases and the J gene end by 4 bases; junction bases not matched to a gene: 7.

There are a few counts of this clonotype. A much larger clonotype is one base distant, so this may be a read error. The V call is TRBV20-1, the J call TRBJ2-7, with TRBD1 as a possible D gene (6 bases). Germline V gives CDR1 DFQATT, CDR2 SNEGSKA (reference sequence). The CDR3 loop spans 17 amino acids. V was pared by 5 bases and J by 1 base, with 24 bases between. CDR3 bases: TGCAGTGCTTCAAGAAGGGTCGTTAGACAGGTGTCCTACGAGCAGTACTTC. It specifies CSASRRVVRQVSYEQYF.

The CDR3 region is CASRTEYSYEQYF. For the CDR3, the DNA is TGTGCCAGCAGGACGGAGTACTCCTACGAGCAGTACTTC. This sequence joins TRBV6-5 and TRBJ2-7; D remains ambiguous. Trimming took off 6 bases at V and 0 bases at J, with 9 bases between the two ends. CDR3 length: 13 amino acids. Germline V gene lookup returns CDR1 MNHEY and CDR2 SVGAGI.

With regard to this clonotype: This may be a read error, as it is one base from a much larger clone. This chain joins TRBV29-1 and TRBJ2-7; D assignment may be TRBD1 or TRBD2 (5 bases each). CDR3 size: 14 residues. Trimming took off 3 bases at V and 7 bases at J, with 19 bases between the two ends. Looked up from germline, CDR1 is SQVTM and CDR2 is ANQGSEA. The CDR3: CSVDSGTAYNEQYF. The CDR3 region has the DNA TGCAGCGTTGATTCCGGGACGGCGTACAATGAGCAGTACTTC.

To note about this clonotype: A read error is likely, as this CDR3 ends without the conserved phenylalanine or tryptophan. V gene TRBV13 combines with J gene TRBJ2-5; D gene ambiguous. Germline CDR1 is PRHDT and CDR2 is FYEKMQ (reference sequence). V lost 0 bases, J lost 2 bases, and 16 bases lay in between. CDR3 length: 17 residues. CDR3: CASSLGRTPRRQETQYY. CDR3 bases: TGTGCCAGCAGCTTAGGCCGGACCCCACGTCGTCAAGAGACCCAGTACTAC.

The V call is TRBV27, the J call TRBJ2-7; D ambiguous. The CDR3 extends over 13 amino acids. Trimming took 3 bases from V and 2 from J, leaving 8 bases between them. CDR1 MNHEY and CDR2 SMNVEV come from the germline V gene (reference sequence). For the CDR3, the DNA is TGTGCCAGCAGTTTTGGGAACCCCTACGAGCAGTACTTC. Protein sequence: CASSFGNPYEQYF.

The table lists this clonotype with a few counts. The chain couples TRBV6-2 or TRBV6-3 to TRBJ2-1, with TRBD1 as a possible D gene (6 bases). TRBJ2-7 explains the end of the DNA better; the J call may be wrong. Germline CDR1 and CDR2: MNHEY and SVGEGT. CDR3 length: 13 amino acids. CDR3 sequence (DNA): TGTGCCATTGGACAGTGGGGGAACAATGAGCAGTACTTC. Protein product: CAIGQWGNNEQYF.